This paragraph covers one TCR beta chain sequence. Its antigen remains undetermined. Base qualities are missing; no much larger clone stands one base away. V loses 6 bases at its end and J loses 1 base; junction bases beyond the gene matches: 12. CDR1 and CDR2 are read off the germline V gene (reference sequence) as LNHDA and SQIVND. Its CDR3 holds 17 amino acids, cysteine through phenylalanine. The only DNA kept is the CDR3, 51 bases in frame from the first base. Using the deep immunoSEQ assay, multiplex PCR amplified TCR CDR3 regions from genomic DNA. For each cell subset, the extracted genomic DNA was distributed evenly across all wells of several immunoSEQ 96-well plates, and each plate served as one replicate. For sorted subsets, approximately 210 ng genomic DNA, equal to 30,000 to 35,000 T cell genomes, was loaded into each replicate PCR. The purified libraries were quantified using a Qubit 3.0 fluorometer, sized with a Bioanalyzer 2100, and then quantified again using the KAPA Library Quantification kit. Every immunoSEQ 96-well plate was sequenced on a dedicated single-read 150-cycle Illumina NextSeq 550 flow cell. In the authors' own workflow: Because only junctional sequences without quality scores were contained in the immunoSEQ output, filtering matching that applied to full-length reads could not be performed. Sequences were annotated with PyIR, a Python wrapper for IgBLAST v1.9, and V/J genes and CDR3 were assigned using IMGT germline references. Reads were filtered out if the reads had weak V/J assignments (E-value above 1e-6), no CDR3, stop codons, out-of-frame junctions, or ambiguous translated residues. A V3J clonotype was defined by an identical inferred V gene, J gene, and CDR3 amino acid sequence. Percentage overlap between repertoires was calculated by dividing the number of shared unique clonotypes by the size of the smaller repertoire. RTK rarefaction, the Chao1 estimator, and Recon v2.1 estimates of unobserved clonotypes were used to assess repertoire richness. For all TCRbeta clonotypes obtained by the gDNA method from a few donors, generation probabilities were computed with OLGA. Imported from immuneACCESS, the table was reduced by TCRdb to in-frame sequences with V and J called. These copies leave out some clones; in studies compared against another copy, an unresolved V gene accounts for under half, and the cause of the remainder is not known. V and J calls and clone size follow that table, whereas D and trimming were derived from the DNA. The sample records millions of clones, approximately 93% of which are singletons. 0.39% of the sample is held by the ten biggest clonotypes.

This entry is derived from a study of shared clonotypes between healthy human individuals (dated by TCRdb to the early 2020s). About the study as a whole: The cohort included three men and a couple of women between 18 and 49 years of age. Per donor, three plates each were used for CD4 naive and CD4 memory, two for CD8 naive, and one for CD8 memory. To estimate repertoire size and how much clonotype sharing occurs between individuals, the study deeply sequenced the blood TCR repertoires of a handful of healthy adults. To increase sequencing depth and limit assay-specific biases, TCR repertoire library preparation and sequencing were carried out by different laboratories using diverse techniques. Between about 0.85 and 8.9 billion PBMCs per donor were obtained by leukapheresis. General conclusions and limits of the study: Sampling was restricted to blood, and TCR repertoires in tissue are likely to differ from TCR repertoires in blood. Estimated clonotype richness was generally larger for naive than for memory subsets. Even with the large sequencing depth, rarefaction of the sorted-subset datasets indicated that sequencing was incomplete. Higher generation probabilities were observed for clonotypes shared by all four sorted-subset donors than for non-shared clonotypes. Sharing across a handful of donors was observed for around 5% of naive CD4, over 3% of naive CD8, around 2.5% of memory CD4, and roughly 0.4% of memory CD8 clonotypes. Because the study included a small number of donors, the genetic and exposure-history diversity represented was limited. Based on pairwise subsampling, the degree of clonotype sharing among donors was expected to be affected by sequencing depth.

Donors were healthy HIV-negative adults with no recently reported acute infections or vaccinations. All donors were Caucasian adults living in Nashville, Tennessee, USA. CD4+ T cells were enriched through magnetic negative selection, after which naive cells were positively selected on CD45RA and the remaining negative fraction served as the memory subset. After blood collection by leukapheresis, PBMCs were isolated using Ficoll-Histopaque density gradient centrifugation and then cryopreserved in the vapor phase of liquid nitrogen. Analytical flow cytometry was used to check the purity and quantity of each magnetically sorted T cell population. From each sorted fraction, genomic DNA was isolated and quantified by UV absorbance on a Nanodrop 2000c.

The sample comprised naive CD4+ T cells from PBMCs. The cell subset or site tag for this specimen amounts to: CD45RA+ positively selected. The receptor was derived from a man aged 18 to 29 in good health. Some clones in this sample may be carry-over from other donors' samples. In this chain, TRBV19 is recombined with TRBJ2-3; TRBD1 agrees with 8 junctional bases. The DNA sequence follows: TGTGCCAGTAGGGCTTCCAGGGGGCGACTATGCACAGATACGCAGTATTTT. Translated, this is CASRASRGRLCTDTQYF.